These 25 T cell receptor beta chains originate from one sample sequenced in a study of T cells in Graves' hyperthyroidism and ophthalmopathy. The source material, RNA transcripts, was used to amplify TCR beta CDR3 regions. HTBI primers were used for first-round RT-PCR of the TCR CDR3. TCRdb redid the calling of the multiplex PCR reads with MiXCR, one entry per CDR3 protein. In the table there are under 800,000 distinct CDR3 sequences, around 13% of which are singletons. The source material was blood. The receptor set was obtained from a woman aged 18-35 years with Graves' hyperthyroidism.

This clonotype was counted between two and nine times. The CDR3 spells CSAAGRETYEQYF. Here the CDR3 DNA reads TGCAGCGCCGCAGGGAGGGAAACCTACGAGCAGTACTTC. The genes are TRBV29-1 and TRBJ2-7, with 7 nucleotides matching TRBD2. Unmatched junction bases numbered 8, after V lost 7 bases and J lost 2 bases. This CDR3 has 13 residues. CDR1 is SQVTM, CDR2 ANQGSEA, per germline.

This clonotype was observed a few times. The rearrangement uses TRBV10-3 and TRBJ2-7; 8 bases are a match to TRBD1. Trimming at V came to 4 bases and at J to 1 base, leaving 3 bases not matched to a gene. Per germline, CDR1 ENHRY and CDR2 SYGVKD. This CDR3 is 14 amino acids long. CDR3 sequence reads: CAISGQGISYEQYF. The CDR3 DNA reads as TGTGCCATCAGTGGACAGGGGATATCCTACGAGCAGTACTTC.

This chain links TRBV12-3 or TRBV12-4 with TRBJ1-1; perhaps TRBD1 as D (5 bases). The CDR3 has 16 residues. Trimming shortened V by 2 bases and J by 5 bases, and 18 bases separated the two germline ends. For the CDR3, the DNA is TGTGCCAGCAGTTTAAGGGATGGGGGGGGATGGACTGAAGCTTTCTTT. It translates to CASSLRDGGGWTEAFF.

This clonotype has just a few counts. The V and J genes are TRBV20-1 and TRBJ2-7; 8 bases agree with TRBD2. With V trimmed by 5 bases and J by 0 bases, 6 bases remained unmatched. The CDR3 is made up of 14 amino acids. Germline-derived CDR1 and CDR2 are DFQATT and SNEGSKA (reference sequence). CDR3 region: CSARPGGVSYEQYF. The CDR3 DNA sequence: TGCAGTGCTCGACCGGGGGGGGTCTCCTACGAGCAGTACTTC.

This clonotype was counted ten times or more. This chain joins TRBV20-1 and TRBJ1-5; 7 bases match TRBD1. V trimming: 2 bases; J trimming: 7 bases; junction bases outside the gene matches: 11. CDR1 DFQATT and CDR2 SNEGSKA come from the germline V gene (reference sequence). The CDR3 loop spans 15 amino acids. The CDR3 bases are TGCAGTGCTAGACCATCGACAGGGTACAACCAGCCCCAGCATTTT. Translation gives CSARPSTGYNQPQHF.

This clonotype was found many times. The V and J genes are TRBV27 and TRBJ2-7; weak D call: TRBD1 (5 bases). V shed 5 bases and J shed 0 bases, with 17 bases lying between them. CDR1 is MNHEY, CDR2 SMNVEV, per germline (reference sequence). The CDR3 totals 16 residues. The DNA of the CDR3 is TGTGCCAGCAGTCGTAACCCACAGGCCTCCTCCTACGAGCAGTACTTC. Its translation is CASSRNPQASSYEQYF.

This chain uses TRBV19 with TRBJ2-1; TRBD1 is a possible D gene (6 bases). The V end was cut by 6 bases, the J end by 0 bases, with 12 bases between. CDR1 and CDR2 (germline): LNHDA, SQIVND (reference sequence). This CDR3 contains 15 residues. The CDR3 is CASSILGGSYNEQFF. CDR3 bases: TGTGCCAGTAGCATTCTAGGGGGCTCCTACAATGAGCAGTTCTTC.

At least ten counts were recorded for this clonotype. The CDR3 DNA sequence: TGTGCCAGCACCGCGTGGGGCAGCAATCAGCCCCAGCATTTT. It translates to CASTAWGSNQPQHF. The V gene is TRBV2, the J gene TRBJ1-5, with a weak D call TRBD1 (5 bases). Trimming took 7 bases from V and 1 from J, leaving 11 bases between them. Germline CDR1 reads SNHLY; CDR2 reads FYNNEI. CDR3 size: 14 residues.

This chain uses TRBV13 with TRBJ1-3; possible D gene TRBD1, 6 bases. The CDR3 runs 16 residues. Germline V gene lookup returns CDR1 PRHDT and CDR2 FYEKMQ (reference sequence). The V end was cut by 4 bases, the J end by 0 bases, with 13 bases between. The CDR3 spells CASSSSQGYSGNTIYF. CDR3 coding DNA: TGTGCCAGCAGCTCGTCACAGGGCTACTCTGGAAACACCATATATTTT.

CDR3 region: CASSDPRSTDTQYF. The CDR3 nucleotides read TGTGCCAGCAGCGATCCCCGGAGCACAGATACGCAGTATTTT. This chain connects TRBV3-1 to TRBJ2-3; D is unresolved. The V end lost 5 bases, the J end lost 0 bases, and 9 bases lay between the germline ends. The CDR3 runs 14 residues. The germline V gene has CDR1 LGHDT and CDR2 YNNKEL (reference sequence).

At least ten counts were recorded for this clonotype. The chain joins TRBV28 to TRBJ1-4; possibly TRBD1 for D (5 bases). The CDR3 contains 15 residues. Per germline, CDR1 MDHEN and CDR2 SYDVKM. Trimming stripped 6 bases from V and 6 bases from J, with 17 bases between. The CDR3 DNA reads TGTGCCAGCAGCCGGCTGGGGGGGTGGGATGAAAAACTGTTTTTT. This encodes CASSRLGGWDEKLFF.

This chain joins TRBV5-1 and TRBJ1-2, with D hard to call. Germline-derived CDR1 and CDR2 are SGHRS and YFSETQ. Trimming took 1 base from V and 5 from J, leaving 12 bases between them. The CDR3 consists of 14 residues. In DNA, the CDR3 is TGCGCCAGCAGCTTGTCCTGGGCATCGTATGGCTACACCTTC. It codes for CASSLSWASYGYTF.

This clonotype was seen a few times. V usage is TRBV7-2 and J usage is TRBJ2-5; no clear D gene. The V gene lost 3 bases and the J gene lost 5 bases, with 13 bases spanning the gap. Looked up from germline, CDR1 is SGHTA and CDR2 is FQGNSA. This CDR3 has 14 amino acids. For the CDR3, the DNA is TGTGCCAGCAGCTTCCTTGGGCGAGGCGAGACCCAGTACTTC. It codes for CASSFLGRGETQYF.

This clonotype showed up many times. The chain has TRBV18 and TRBJ1-3; 9 bases are shared with TRBD1. The CDR3 has 15 residues. Trimming removed 5 bases from V and 0 bases from J; junction bases left unmatched: 2. Germline lookup yields CDR1 KGHSH and CDR2 LQKENI. CDR3 sequence: CASSTGGNSGNTIYF. Here the CDR3 DNA reads TGTGCCAGCTCAACAGGGGGCAACTCTGGAAACACCATATATTTT.

This clonotype was detected ten times or more. CDR3 nucleotide sequence: TGTGCCAGCAGTCTCAAAGGGACTAGCGGGAGGGAAAGCCAGTACTTC. Its protein is CASSLKGTSGRESQYF. The V call is TRBV28, the J call TRBJ2-5, with 16 bases that match TRBD2. The CDR3 runs to 16 residues. J was trimmed by 10 bases and V by 5 bases; bases with no gene match: 10. Germline CDR1 is MDHEN and CDR2 is SYDVKM.

This clonotype was recorded a few times. The chain couples TRBV10-3 to TRBJ2-1, with TRBD2 identical over 10 bases. Germline values: CDR1 ENHRY, CDR2 SYGVKD. This CDR3 region has 14 residues. After removal of 6 bases from V and 3 bases from J, the junction contained 2 bases not matched to a gene. CDR3 coding DNA: TGTGCCATCAGCGGGACTAGCGTCTACAATGAGCAGTTCTTC. This encodes CAISGTSVYNEQFF.

J is TRBJ1-1 and V is TRBV29-1; 7 nucleotides align to TRBD1. This CDR3 contains 12 residues. Germline V gene sequence: CDR1 SQVTM, CDR2 ANQGSEA. V shed 5 bases and J 11 bases; nucleotides not matched to a gene: 11. CDR3 residues: CSVQRGGGPAFF. The CDR3 bases are TGCAGCGTTCAGAGAGGGGGCGGGCCGGCTTTCTTT.

This clonotype has at least ten counts. The V gene is TRBV11-2, the J gene TRBJ2-7, with D possibly matching TRBD1 (5 bases). The V gene lost 5 bases and the J gene lost 6 bases, with 17 bases spanning the gap. CDR3 length: 14 amino acids. The germline gives CDR1 SGHAT, CDR2 FQNNGV. For the CDR3, the DNA is TGTGCCAGCAGCCCTGGGGCAGGGCTGAGCGAGCAGTACTTC. Amino acids: CASSPGAGLSEQYF.

This clonotype was counted many times. This chain uses TRBV7-2 with TRBJ2-1; D not resolved. The CDR3 is 16 residues long. CDR1 and CDR2 from the germline V gene are SGHTA and FQGNSA. Trimming stripped 1 base from V and 4 bases from J, with 14 bases between. The CDR3 DNA reads as TGTGCCAGCAGCTTAGTAAATCACCCTAGATACAATGAGCAGTTCTTC. Protein: CASSLVNHPRYNEQFF.

This clonotype showed up just a few times. V and J are TRBV7-8 and TRBJ2-5; 8 bases match TRBD2. The CDR3 extends over 16 amino acids. Losses at the gene ends were 3 bases for V and 1 base for J; bases not matched to a gene: 7. Germline CDR1 is SGHVS and CDR2 is FQNEAQ. This chain's CDR3 is CASSFQGLAFQETQYF. The CDR3 DNA sequence: TGTGCCAGCAGCTTCCAAGGACTAGCATTCCAAGAGACCCAGTACTTC.

This clonotype came up a few times. The gene calls are TRBV7-9 and TRBJ2-1; the D call may be TRBD1 or TRBD2 (5 bases each). The CDR3 is 15 residues long. V lost 5 bases and J 4 bases, leaving 15 bases between the germline ends. From germline, CDR1 is SEHNR and CDR2 FQNEAQ (reference sequence). The CDR3 loop reads CASSQKTGAYNEQFF. CDR3 sequence (DNA): TGTGCCAGCAGCCAAAAAACCGGGGCGTACAATGAGCAGTTCTTC. Variable domain in full (rest from reference TRBV7-9 and TRBJ2-1): DTGVSQNPRHKITKRGQNVTFRCDPISEHNRLYWYRQTLGQGPEFLTYFQNEAQLEKSRLLSDRFSAERPKGSFSTLEIQRTEQGDSAMYLCASSQKTGAYNEQFFGPGTRLTVL.

The chain is built from TRBV9 and TRBJ2-2, with D possibly TRBD2 on 5 matching bases. V lost 0 bases and J 5 bases, leaving 17 bases between the germline ends. Per the germline V gene, CDR1 is SGDLS and CDR2 is YYNGEE. The CDR3 contains 17 residues. DNA for the CDR3: TGTGCCAGCAGCGTAGCCCCGTTGGGAGCGACAACCGGGGAGCTGTTTTTT. It specifies CASSVAPLGATTGELFF.

The sample holds many counts of this clonotype. The chain recombines TRBV29-1 with TRBJ2-3; D is undetermined. CDR1 and CDR2 from the germline V gene are SQVTM and ANQGSEA. The CDR3 runs to 15 residues. Trimming cost V 7 bases and J 0 bases, with 17 bases left between them. CDR3 region: CSGAAESSSTDTQYF. The CDR3 bases are TGCAGCGGCGCCGCTGAGTCTTCTAGCACAGATACGCAGTATTTT.

This clonotype appeared many times. For the CDR3, the DNA is TGTGCCAGCTCATCAGGGGCGAACACTGAAGCTTTCTTT. Its protein is CASSSGANTEAFF. The chain uses TRBV18 and TRBJ1-1, with D maybe TRBD1 (6 bases). Germline V CDR1 and CDR2: KGHSH, LQKENI. This CDR3 contains 13 residues. V shed 5 bases and J shed 1 base, with 8 bases lying between them.

Worth noting for this clonotype: Given a much more abundant clone one base away, this may be a read error. The gene calls are TRBV20-1 and TRBJ2-3; a weak D match, TRBD2 (6 bases). The CDR3 has 15 residues. Germline V gene lookup returns CDR1 DFQATT and CDR2 SNEGSKA (reference sequence). The V and J ends lost 3 bases and 3 bases respectively, with 16 bases between them. The CDR3 here is CSASQWDGRTDTQYF. Written as DNA, the CDR3 is TGCAGTGCTAGCCAATGGGACGGGAGAACAGATACGCAGTATTTT.